The 29 T cell receptor beta chains in this list originate from one sample, sequenced in a study of immune characterization of retroperitoneal liposarcoma. In TCRdb, the PCR reads were re-called with MiXCR into one record per CDR3 protein. The sample holds some 9,900 distinct CDR3 sequences; under 35% are singletons and the top ten take approximately 8%. The sequenced material came from tumor tissue. The receptors stem from a male donor with retroperitoneal liposarcoma.

Here the CDR3 DNA reads TGTGCTAGTGGTTTGGAAGGGACACCCCAAGAGACCCAGTACTTC. Translation gives CASGLEGTPQETQYF. The chain is built from TRBV12-5 and TRBJ2-5; TRBD1 might be the D (6 bases). Germline-derived CDR1 and CDR2 are LGHNT and FRNRAP. The CDR3 spans 15 residues. Trimming shortened V by 1 base and J by 1 base, and 10 bases separated the two germline ends.

The gene calls are TRBV11-3 and TRBJ2-5; 9 nucleotides line up with TRBD2. This CDR3 is built from 15 residues. Germline trimming cut 1 base from V and 11 bases from J; bases unmatched to any gene: 11. Germline CDR1 is SGHNT and CDR2 is YENEEA. The CDR3 sequence is CASSLVSLAGSSQYF. CDR3 coding DNA: TGTGCCAGCAGCTTAGTATCCCTAGCGGGAAGCTCGCAGTACTTC. Supplemented by reference TRBV11-3 and TRBJ2-5, the full variable domain reads EAGVVQSPRYKIIEKKQPVAFWCNPISGHNTLYWYLQNLGQGPELLIRYENEEAVDDSQLPKDRFSAERLKGVDSTLKIQPAELGDSAVYLCASSLVSLAGSSQYFGPGTRLLVL.

As for this clonotype: Compared with germline, one end of the junction differs, possibly owing to a read error. V gene TRBV7-9 combines with J gene TRBJ1-1, with unresolved D. Germline V CDR1 and CDR2: SEHNR, FQNEAQ (reference sequence). This CDR3 has 11 amino acids. Here the CDR3 DNA reads TGTGTCAGCACCCTGGACACTGAAGCTTTCTTT. Protein: CVSTLDTEAFF.

This clonotype was recorded at least ten times. The CDR3 region is CASSLTGGDYEQYF. Written as DNA, the CDR3 is TGTGCCAGCAGTTTGACAGGGGGCGACTACGAGCAGTACTTC. The V gene is TRBV6-1, the J gene TRBJ2-5; 10 nucleotides agree with TRBD1. The last part of the DNA fits TRBJ2-7 better; the J call may be wrong. The CDR3 is made up of 14 amino acids. The V gene's germline CDR1 is MNHNS and CDR2 SASEGT.

The chain joins TRBV28 to TRBJ2-1, with D perhaps matching TRBD2 (5 bases). Germline CDR1 MDHEN, CDR2 SYDVKM. The CDR3 is made up of 12 amino acids. Trimming pared 5 bases from V and 12 bases from J, leaving 14 bases between. The CDR3 loop reads CASSPLRVGQFF. CDR3 sequence (DNA): TGTGCCAGCAGTCCCCTGCGGGTGGGGCAGTTCTTC.

This clonotype was observed a few times. J is TRBJ2-1 and V is TRBV6-1; D is tentatively TRBD1 or TRBD2 (5 bases each). Trimming removed 5 bases from V and 10 bases from J, with 21 bases in between. CDR3 length: 15 residues. The germline CDR1 and CDR2 sequences are MNHNS and SASEGT. As DNA, the CDR3 is TGTGCCAGCAGTCCTACCGGGACCGAATCCTACGAGCAGTTCTTC. Translating gives CASSPTGTESYEQFF.

This clonotype was seen a handful of times. V usage is TRBV7-6 and J usage is TRBJ2-5; a possible D gene is TRBD1 (6 bases). Germline V lookup: CDR1 SGHVS, CDR2 FNYEAQ. The V and J ends lost 0 bases and 5 bases respectively, with 13 bases between them. This CDR3 region has 15 residues. The CDR3: CASSLARQGRETQYF. The DNA of the CDR3 is TGTGCCAGCAGCTTAGCGAGGCAGGGGCGGGAGACCCAGTACTTC. Together with reference TRBV7-6 and TRBJ2-5, the CDR3 gives the full variable domain: GAGVSQSPRYKVTKRGQDVALRCDPISGHVSLYWYRQALGQGPEFLTYFNYEAQQDKSGLPNDRFSAERPEGSISTLTIQRTEQRDSAMYRCASSLARQGRETQYFGPGTRLLVL.

J is TRBJ2-4 and V is TRBV7-2, with D tentatively TRBD1 (6 bases). Matching the DNA end better, TRBJ2-7 makes the J call doubtful. Per germline, CDR1 SGHTA and CDR2 FQGNSA. The CDR3 spans 15 residues. CDR3 loop: CASSRSRDTPYEQYF. For the CDR3, the DNA is TGTGCCAGCAGCCGAAGCCGGGACACTCCCTACGAGCAGTACTTC.

V and J are TRBV27 and TRBJ2-1, with 7 bases that match TRBD1. The J call may be faulty, since TRBJ2-7 better matches the DNA end. The CDR3 has 13 amino acids. CDR1 is MNHEY and CDR2 is SMNVEV in the germline V gene (reference sequence). Here the CDR3 DNA reads TGTGCCAGCAGCTGGACCGGGACAGTCGAGCAGTACTTC. Translation: CASSWTGTVEQYF.

The chain is built from TRBV7-2 and TRBJ1-1, with TRBD1 as a possible D gene (6 bases). The CDR3 length is 16 residues. Germline CDR1 SGHTA, CDR2 FQGNSA. The V gene lost 4 bases and the J gene lost 4 bases, with 19 bases spanning the gap. CDR3 in amino acids: CASSSPNRAGGTEAFF. The CDR3 DNA reads as TGTGCCAGCAGCTCCCCCAACAGGGCCGGTGGCACTGAAGCTTTCTTT. Full variable domain (remainder filled in from reference TRBV7-2 and TRBJ1-1): GAGVSQSPSNKVTEKGKDVELRCDPISGHTALYWYRQSLGQGLEFLIYFQGNSAPDKSGLPSDRFSAERTGGSVSTLTIQRTQQEDSAVYLCASSSPNRAGGTEAFFGQGTRLTVV.

V gene TRBV6-1 combines with J gene TRBJ2-1, with D hard to call. Germline lookup yields CDR1 MNHNS and CDR2 SASEGT. The germline V and J ends were trimmed by 1 base and 3 bases, with 4 bases remaining between them. This CDR3 is 13 amino acids long. As DNA, the CDR3 is TGTGCCAGCAGTGAAGTCGACTACAATGAGCAGTTCTTC. Translating gives CASSEVDYNEQFF.

This clonotype has ten or more counts. At one boundary the junction diverges from the germline segment, which might be a read error. The chain couples TRBV7-7 to TRBJ2-1; 8 bases fit TRBD2. The CDR3 has 16 residues. Germline V CDR1 and CDR2: SSHAT, FNYEAQ (reference sequence). The chain's CDR3 is CASSQPGSGVYYEQFF. The CDR3 DNA reads as TGTGCTAGCAGCCAACCGGGTAGCGGGGTCTACTACGAGCAGTTCTTC.

V gene TRBV7-2 combines with J gene TRBJ2-1; D is perhaps TRBD1 or TRBD2 (5 bases each). The J call may be mistaken, given a closer DNA end match to TRBJ2-7. The CDR3 consists of 17 residues. CDR1 is SGHTA and CDR2 is FQGNSA in the germline V gene. As DNA, the CDR3 is TGTGCCAGCAGCTTAGCGCTTGGGACGGGGTCCTACAATGAGCAGTACTTC. Encoded protein: CASSLALGTGSYNEQYF.

J is TRBJ1-5 and V is TRBV6-5, with a weak D call TRBD1 (5 bases). Trimming cost V 6 bases and J 9 bases, with 15 bases left between them. In germline, CDR1 is MNHEY, CDR2 SVGAGI. This CDR3 is built from 13 residues. The CDR3 DNA reads as TGTGCCAGCAGGGTCCAGGGCGGGGGGCCCCAGCATTTT. It translates to CASRVQGGGPQHF.

This clonotype is medium-sized within its sample. This rearrangement joins TRBV6-1 to TRBJ2-4, with 7 positions matching TRBD1. Germline CDR1 MNHNS, CDR2 SASEGT. This CDR3 region has 14 residues. V was pared by 5 bases and J by 6 bases, with 7 bases of the junction left unmatched. The CDR3 nucleotides read TGTGCCAGCAGTTATGGGGGACAGACAAACATTCAGTACTTC. As protein: CASSYGGQTNIQYF.

Here the CDR3 reads CASRGFSGRGEHNEQFF. The CDR3 DNA is TGTGCCAGCAGGGGATTTAGCGGGAGAGGGGAACACAATGAGCAGTTCTTC. The chain joins TRBV6-6 to TRBJ2-1, with 9 bases lining up with TRBD2. The germline V gene encodes CDR1 MNHNY and CDR2 SVGAGI (reference sequence). J gave up 5 bases and V 6 bases, and 14 bases lay outside the gene matches. The CDR3 spans 17 residues.

This clonotype is labeled as medium-sized. CDR3 protein: CASSEMRDLKNQETQYF. CDR3 bases: TGTGCCAGCAGTGAAATGAGGGACTTAAAAAACCAAGAGACCCAGTACTTC. This chain uses TRBV6-1 with TRBJ2-5; D perhaps matches TRBD2 (6 bases). Trimming took 2 bases from V and 0 from J, leaving 16 bases between them. The CDR3 consists of 17 residues. The germline CDR1 and CDR2 sequences are MNHNS and SASEGT.

By sample share, this clonotype is medium-sized. This chain joins TRBV27 and TRBJ2-1; D possibly matches TRBD1 or TRBD2 (7 bases each). Trimming cost V 11 bases and J 13 bases, with 15 bases left between them. Germline V gene data show CDR1 as MNHEY and CDR2 as SMNVEV (reference sequence). The CDR3 runs to 10 residues. The CDR3 protein is CAAGGETQFF. Here the CDR3 DNA reads TGTGCCGCAGGGGGGGAGACCCAGTTCTTC.

This clonotype was seen a few times. V and J are TRBV6-1 and TRBJ2-4; D tentatively fits TRBD1 or TRBD2 (5 bases each). V lost 1 base, J lost 4 bases, and 11 bases lay in between. Germline CDR1 and CDR2: MNHNS and SASEGT. The CDR3 is made up of 15 amino acids. The CDR3 region has the DNA TGTGCCAGCAGTGAAGGGGGACCGTTGAAAAACATTCAGTACTTC. This gives the protein CASSEGGPLKNIQYF.

This clonotype showed up just a few times. V and J are TRBV6-1 and TRBJ2-3; D ambiguous. The V gene lost 2 bases and the J gene lost 2 bases, with 11 bases spanning the gap. This CDR3 contains 15 residues. CDR1 and CDR2 (germline): MNHNS, SASEGT. The CDR3: CASSEYRLNTDTQYF. In nucleotides, the CDR3 is TGTGCCAGCAGTGAATATAGGCTAAACACAGATACGCAGTATTTT.

The rearrangement joins TRBV4-3 to TRBJ2-3; D call uncertain. The CDR3 covers 15 residues. Germline CDR1 is LGHNA and CDR2 is YSLEER. Trimming left V 1 base short and J 1 base short, with 9 bases between. The CDR3 is CASSQALGGTDTQYF. The CDR3 bases are TGCGCCAGCAGCCAAGCCCTGGGTGGCACAGATACGCAGTATTTT.

The chain recombines TRBV7-8 with TRBJ2-1; D might be TRBD2 (6 bases). The V end was cut by 2 bases, the J end by 10 bases, with 15 bases between. The CDR3 sequence is 14 residues long. Germline V gene data show CDR1 as SGHVS and CDR2 as FQNEAQ. This chain's CDR3 is CASSLSGLAYEQFF. CDR3 DNA sequence: TGTGCCAGCAGCTTATCGGGACTCGCCTACGAGCAGTTCTTC.

This clonotype has ten or more counts. The chain employs TRBV27 and TRBJ1-1; D is possibly TRBD1 (5 bases). Germline V gene lookup returns CDR1 MNHEY and CDR2 SMNVEV (reference sequence). The CDR3 has 14 residues. V was clipped by 3 bases and J by 1 base, with 9 bases between them. CDR3 region: CASSFLQANTEAFF. The CDR3 DNA reads as TGTGCCAGCAGTTTCTTACAGGCGAACACTGAAGCTTTCTTT.

This clonotype was seen only a few times. The rearrangement uses TRBV6-1 and TRBJ1-1, with unresolved D. Deletions cut 1 base from V and 1 base from J, with 10 bases between. Looked up from germline, CDR1 is MNHNS and CDR2 is SASEGT. The CDR3 has 15 amino acids. The CDR3 reads CASSEEKGRNTEAFF. In DNA form, the CDR3 reads TGTGCCAGCAGTGAAGAAAAGGGTCGGAACACTGAAGCTTTCTTT.

V is TRBV7-7 and J is TRBJ2-4; D is possibly TRBD1 or TRBD2 (7 bases each). Matching the DNA end better, TRBJ2-7 makes the J call doubtful. The CDR3 extends over 17 amino acids. Germline loops: CDR1 SSHAT, CDR2 FNYEAQ (reference sequence). CDR3 DNA: TGTGCCAGCAGATCTAACCAGGGGGGGCGGGGAACCTACGAGCAGTACTTC. Encoded protein: CASRSNQGGRGTYEQYF.

This clonotype is deemed medium-sized. The chain links TRBV7-3 to TRBJ2-1; D may correspond to TRBD1 or TRBD2 (5 bases each). Germline CDR1 and CDR2: SGHTA and FQGTGA. V shed 1 base and J shed 7 bases, with 17 bases lying between them. This CDR3 comprises 16 residues. The CDR3 reads CASSLMGVAGWNEQFF. The CDR3 DNA reads as TGTGCCAGCAGCTTAATGGGGGTAGCAGGTTGGAATGAGCAGTTCTTC.

This rearrangement joins TRBV10-3 to TRBJ2-3, with 13 bases aligning to TRBD2. This CDR3 is built from 14 residues. V gave up 8 bases and J gave up 4 bases; unmatched junction bases: 3. Germline V gene data show CDR1 as ENHRY and CDR2 as SYGVKD. This chain's CDR3 is CAIGLAGDSDTQYF. In nucleotides, the CDR3 is TGTGCCATCGGACTAGCGGGGGACTCAGATACGCAGTATTTT.

In this sample, this clonotype turned up a few times. V usage is TRBV6-1 and J usage is TRBJ2-1; D may match TRBD1 or TRBD2 (6 bases each). The length of the CDR3 is 13 residues. V was shortened by 5 bases and J by 10 bases, with 15 bases between the two germline ends. Germline assignment: CDR1 MNHNS and CDR2 SASEGT. In DNA, the CDR3 is TGTGCCAGCAGTCTCAAGGGGGGAGACGAGCAGTTCTTC. This encodes CASSLKGGDEQFF.

This clonotype was picked up a small number of times. This chain links TRBV12-3 or TRBV12-4 with TRBJ2-1; 13 nucleotides match TRBD2. The CDR3 runs to 16 residues. V shed 5 bases and J 10 bases; nucleotides not matched to a gene: 11. The CDR3, as DNA: TGTGCCAGCAGTCCGCTACTAGCGGGAGGGGCCTACGAGCAGTTCTTC. Its translation: CASSPLLAGGAYEQFF.